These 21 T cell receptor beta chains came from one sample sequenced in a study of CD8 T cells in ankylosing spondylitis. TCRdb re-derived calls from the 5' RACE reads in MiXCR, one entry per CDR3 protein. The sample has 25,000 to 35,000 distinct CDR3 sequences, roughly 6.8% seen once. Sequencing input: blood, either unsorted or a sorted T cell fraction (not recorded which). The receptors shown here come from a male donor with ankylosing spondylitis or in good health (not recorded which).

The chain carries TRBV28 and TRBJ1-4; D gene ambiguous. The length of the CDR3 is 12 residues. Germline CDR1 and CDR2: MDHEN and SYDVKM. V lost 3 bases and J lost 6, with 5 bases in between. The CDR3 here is CASSLVDEKLFF. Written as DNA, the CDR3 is TGTGCCAGCAGTTTGGTAGATGAAAAACTGTTTTTT.

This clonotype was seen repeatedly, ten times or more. The CDR3 loop reads CASRSGAGGNTGELFF. The DNA of the CDR3 is TGTGCCAGCAGAAGCGGGGCGGGAGGCAACACCGGGGAGCTGTTTTTT. This chain uses TRBV12-3 or TRBV12-4 with TRBJ2-2; 8 nucleotides agree with TRBD2. The CDR3 contains 16 residues. The V and J ends lost 6 bases and 2 bases, in that order; junction bases with no gene match: 8.

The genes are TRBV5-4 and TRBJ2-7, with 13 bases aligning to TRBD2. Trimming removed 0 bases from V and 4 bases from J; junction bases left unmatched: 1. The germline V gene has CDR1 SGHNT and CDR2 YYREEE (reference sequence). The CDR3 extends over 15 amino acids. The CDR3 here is CASSLGTSGRYEQYF. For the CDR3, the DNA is TGTGCCAGCAGCTTGGGGACTAGCGGGAGATACGAGCAGTACTTC.

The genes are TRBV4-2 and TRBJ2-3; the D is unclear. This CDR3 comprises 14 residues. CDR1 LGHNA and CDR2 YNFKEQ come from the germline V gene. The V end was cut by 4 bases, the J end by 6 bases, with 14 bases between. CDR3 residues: CASSPGLTRDTQYF. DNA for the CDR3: TGTGCCAGCAGCCCTGGGCTCACCAGGGATACGCAGTATTTT.

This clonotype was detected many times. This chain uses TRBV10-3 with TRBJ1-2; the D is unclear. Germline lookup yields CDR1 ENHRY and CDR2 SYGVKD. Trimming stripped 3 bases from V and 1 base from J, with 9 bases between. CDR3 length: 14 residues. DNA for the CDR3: TGTGCCATCAGTGAAAGGAAGTTTAACTATGGCTACACCTTC. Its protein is CAISERKFNYGYTF.

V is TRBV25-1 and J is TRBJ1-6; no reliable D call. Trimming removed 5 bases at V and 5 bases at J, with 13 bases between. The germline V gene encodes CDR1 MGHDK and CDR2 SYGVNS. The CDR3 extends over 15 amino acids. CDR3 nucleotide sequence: TGTGCCAGCAGTCCCGGGCAGCCCGATAATTCACCCCTCCACTTT. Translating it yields CASSPGQPDNSPLHF.

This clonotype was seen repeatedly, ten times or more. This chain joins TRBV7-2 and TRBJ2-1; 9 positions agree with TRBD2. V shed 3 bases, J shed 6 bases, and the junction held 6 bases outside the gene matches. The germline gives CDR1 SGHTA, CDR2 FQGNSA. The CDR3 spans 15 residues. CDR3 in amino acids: CASSFQAGGFNEQFF. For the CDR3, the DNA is TGTGCCAGCAGCTTTCAAGCGGGAGGATTCAATGAGCAGTTCTTC. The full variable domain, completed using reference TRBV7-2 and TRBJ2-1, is GAGVSQSPSNKVTEKGKDVELRCDPISGHTALYWYRQSLGQGLEFLIYFQGNSAPDKSGLPSDRFSAERTGGSVSTLTIQRTQQEDSAVYLCASSFQAGGFNEQFFGPGTRLTVL.

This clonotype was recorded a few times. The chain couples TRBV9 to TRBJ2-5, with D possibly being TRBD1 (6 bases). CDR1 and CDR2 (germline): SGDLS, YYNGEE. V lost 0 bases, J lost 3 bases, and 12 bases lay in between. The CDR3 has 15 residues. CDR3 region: CASSVGRGVEETQYF. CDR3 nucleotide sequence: TGTGCCAGCAGCGTAGGCAGGGGAGTGGAAGAGACCCAGTACTTC. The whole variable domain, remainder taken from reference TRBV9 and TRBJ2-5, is DSGVTQTPKHLITATGQRVTLRCSPRSGDLSVYWYQQSLDQGLQFLIQYYNGEERAKGNILERFSAQQFPDLHSELNLSSLELGDSALYFCASSVGRGVEETQYFGPGTRLLVL.

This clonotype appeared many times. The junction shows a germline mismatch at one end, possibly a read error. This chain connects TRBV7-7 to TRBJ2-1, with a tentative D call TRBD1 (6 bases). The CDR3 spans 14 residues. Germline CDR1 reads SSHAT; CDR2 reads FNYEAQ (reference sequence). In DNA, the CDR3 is TGTGCTAGCAGCTCGAACCCAGGGGACAATGAGCAGTTCTTC. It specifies CASSSNPGDNEQFF.

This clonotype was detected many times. Here the CDR3 DNA reads TGCAGTGCAGGAAGGGCGGGTTCACCCCTCCACTTT. Residues: CSAGRAGSPLHF. This sequence joins TRBV20-1 and TRBJ1-6; D ambiguous. The CDR3 contains 12 residues. The V gene lost 6 bases and the J gene lost 9 bases, with 12 bases spanning the gap. Germline CDR1 is DFQATT and CDR2 is SNEGSKA (reference sequence).

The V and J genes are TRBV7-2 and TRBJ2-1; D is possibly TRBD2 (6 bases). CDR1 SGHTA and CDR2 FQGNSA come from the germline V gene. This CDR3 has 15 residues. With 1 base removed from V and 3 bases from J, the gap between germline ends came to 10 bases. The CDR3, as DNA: TGTGCCAGCAGCTTAGGTCTAGCGAGCTACAATGAGCAGTTCTTC. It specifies CASSLGLASYNEQFF.

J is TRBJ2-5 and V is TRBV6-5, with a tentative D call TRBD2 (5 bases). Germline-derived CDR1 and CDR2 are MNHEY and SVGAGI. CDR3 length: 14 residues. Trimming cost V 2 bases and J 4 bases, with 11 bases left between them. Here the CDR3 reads CASSYGPGLETQYF. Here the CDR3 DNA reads TGTGCCAGCAGTTACGGTCCAGGACTAGAGACCCAGTACTTC.

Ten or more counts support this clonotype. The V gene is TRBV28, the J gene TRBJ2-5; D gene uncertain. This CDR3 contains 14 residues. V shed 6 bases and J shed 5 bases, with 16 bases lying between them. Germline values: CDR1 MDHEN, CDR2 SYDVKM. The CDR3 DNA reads TGTGCCAGCAGCTCCCTTGCAGGAGATGAGACCCAGTACTTC. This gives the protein CASSSLAGDETQYF.

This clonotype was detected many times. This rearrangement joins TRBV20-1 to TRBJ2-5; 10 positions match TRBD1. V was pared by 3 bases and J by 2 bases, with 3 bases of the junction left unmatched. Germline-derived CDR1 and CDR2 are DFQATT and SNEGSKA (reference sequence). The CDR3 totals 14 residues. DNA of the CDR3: TGCAGTGCTAGGGGACAGGGGCTACAAGAGACCCAGTACTTC. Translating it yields CSARGQGLQETQYF.

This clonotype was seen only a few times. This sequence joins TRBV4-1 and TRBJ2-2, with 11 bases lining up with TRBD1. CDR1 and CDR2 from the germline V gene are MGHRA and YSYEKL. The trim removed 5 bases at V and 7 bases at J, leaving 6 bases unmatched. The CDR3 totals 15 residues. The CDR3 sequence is CASSVRTGGIGELFF. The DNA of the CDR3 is TGCGCCAGCAGCGTCCGGACAGGGGGCATCGGGGAGCTGTTTTTT.

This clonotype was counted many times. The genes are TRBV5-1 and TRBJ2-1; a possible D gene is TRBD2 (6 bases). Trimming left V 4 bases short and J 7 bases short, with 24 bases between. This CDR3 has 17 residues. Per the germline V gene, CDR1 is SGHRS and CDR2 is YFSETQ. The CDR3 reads CASSHQVVGGFGNEQFF. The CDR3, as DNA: TGCGCCAGCAGCCACCAGGTTGTGGGAGGCTTCGGGAATGAGCAGTTCTTC.

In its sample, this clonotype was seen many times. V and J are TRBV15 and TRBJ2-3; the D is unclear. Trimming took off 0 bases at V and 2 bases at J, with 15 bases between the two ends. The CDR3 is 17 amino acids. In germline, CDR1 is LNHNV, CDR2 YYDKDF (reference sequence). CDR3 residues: CATSREAGGGPTDTQYF. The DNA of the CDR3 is TGTGCCACCAGCAGAGAAGCAGGCGGCGGTCCCACAGATACGCAGTATTTT.

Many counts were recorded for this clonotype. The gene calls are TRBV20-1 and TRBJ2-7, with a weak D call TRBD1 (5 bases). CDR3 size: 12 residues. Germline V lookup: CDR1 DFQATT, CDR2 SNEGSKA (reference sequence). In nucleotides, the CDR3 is TGCGGGGCCCAGGGAAGGGGCTACGAGCAGTACTTC. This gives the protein CGAQGRGYEQYF.

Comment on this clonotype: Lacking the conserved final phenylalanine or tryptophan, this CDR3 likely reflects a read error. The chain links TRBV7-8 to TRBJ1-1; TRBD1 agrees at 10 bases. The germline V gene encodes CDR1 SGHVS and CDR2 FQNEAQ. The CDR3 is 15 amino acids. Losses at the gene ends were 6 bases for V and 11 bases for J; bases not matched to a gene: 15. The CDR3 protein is CASSSGTGAFGGAFL. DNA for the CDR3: TGTGCCAGCAGTTCCGGGACAGGGGCCTTCGGTGGGGCTTTCCTT.

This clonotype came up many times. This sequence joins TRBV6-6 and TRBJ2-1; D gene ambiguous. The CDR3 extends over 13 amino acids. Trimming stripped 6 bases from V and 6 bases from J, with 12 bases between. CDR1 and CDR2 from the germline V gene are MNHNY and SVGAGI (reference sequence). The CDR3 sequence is CASRELVGNEQFF. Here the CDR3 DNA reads TGTGCCAGCAGGGAGTTGGTAGGCAATGAGCAGTTCTTC.

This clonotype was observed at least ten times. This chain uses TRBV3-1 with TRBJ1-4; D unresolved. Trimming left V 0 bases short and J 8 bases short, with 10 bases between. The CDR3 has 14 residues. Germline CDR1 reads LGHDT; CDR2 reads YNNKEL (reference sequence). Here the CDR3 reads CASSQDALMEKLFF. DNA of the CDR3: TGTGCCAGCAGCCAAGATGCCCTTATGGAAAAACTGTTTTTT.